One and the same sample provided the 20 T cell receptor beta chains below, sequenced in a study of T cell responses to AZD1222 COVID-19 vaccine. Data came from immunoSEQ multiplex PCR; TCRdb stores just in-frame clones and leaves some out. The sample holds under 150,000 clones, 90% to 95% seen once. The material sequenced was peripheral blood, taken on day 0 of MenACWY control vaccination. All receptors come from an adult in good health.

This clone is a singleton in its sample. The J gene is TRBJ2-7, the V gene TRBV6-5; a possible D gene is TRBD2 (5 bases). Germline V gives CDR1 MNHEY, CDR2 SVGAGI. This CDR3 contains 14 residues. The V end was cut by 8 bases, the J end by 3 bases, with 17 bases between. The CDR3 spells CASDEGSGGYEQYF. CDR3 DNA sequence: TGTGCCAGCGACGAAGGCAGCGGTGGCTACGAGCAGTACTTC.

The V call is TRBV19, the J call TRBJ1-2, with a tentative D call TRBD1 (5 bases). The CDR3 has 11 residues. Germline lookup yields CDR1 LNHDA and CDR2 SQIVND (reference sequence). Trimming stripped 5 bases from V and 5 bases from J, with 6 bases between. CDR3 coding DNA: TGTGCCAGTAGTCACAGGTATGGCTACACCTTC. As protein: CASSHRYGYTF.

This chain connects TRBV7-9 to TRBJ1-2, with no clear D. Germline V CDR1 and CDR2: SEHNR, FQNEAQ (reference sequence). The CDR3 has 14 amino acids. V dropped 5 bases and J dropped 3 bases, with 13 bases sitting between them. CDR3 sequence reads: CASSPNVSYYGYTF. The CDR3 coding sequence is TGTGCCAGCAGCCCTAACGTTAGTTACTATGGCTACACCTTC.

The chain recombines TRBV3-1 (or the pseudogene TRBV3-2) with TRBJ1-1; D possibly corresponds to TRBD1 (6 bases). Trimming removed 2 bases at V and 4 bases at J, with 14 bases between. The CDR3 covers 15 residues. CDR1 is LGHDT, CDR2 YNNKEL, per germline (reference sequence). This CDR3 reads CASSQQGGPSTEAFF. The CDR3 nucleotides are TGTGCCAGCAGCCAACAAGGGGGACCTAGCACTGAAGCTTTCTTT.

The CDR3 here is CASSLSPVRVMNTEAFF. The CDR3 DNA is TGTGCCAGCAGTTTATCCCCCGTGAGGGTAATGAACACTGAAGCTTTCTTT. This chain uses TRBV28 with TRBJ1-1, with D unclear. There are 17 residues in the CDR3. Germline CDR1 is MDHEN and CDR2 is SYDVKM. Trimming stripped 1 base from V and 0 bases from J, with 15 bases between.

The chain recombines TRBV30 with TRBJ1-6; maybe TRBD1 (6 bases). This CDR3 has 12 amino acids. The germline V gene encodes CDR1 GTSNPN and CDR2 SVGIG (reference sequence). V gave up 2 bases and J gave up 15 bases, with 14 bases separating them. CDR3 loop: CAWSPSGTLLHF. CDR3 in DNA: TGTGCCTGGAGTCCGAGCGGGACACTCCTCCACTTT.

The rearrangement links TRBV4-1 to TRBJ2-1; 15 bases align to TRBD2. CDR3 size: 19 residues. The germline gives CDR1 MGHRA, CDR2 YSYEKL. The ends lost 3 bases at V and 2 bases at J; junction bases unmatched: 8. CDR3 in amino acids: CASSHRTSGGANAYNEQFF. The CDR3 region has the DNA TGCGCCAGCAGCCACCGGACTAGCGGGGGGGCCAACGCCTACAATGAGCAGTTCTTC.

The chain has TRBV29-1 and TRBJ2-3; D might be TRBD2 (7 bases). The CDR3 has 16 residues. Trimming shortened V by 6 bases and J by 1 base, and 20 bases separated the two germline ends. Germline-derived CDR1 and CDR2 are SQVTM and ANQGSEA. The CDR3 spells CSVEGGPPPGTDTQYF. The DNA for the CDR3 is TGCAGCGTAGAGGGGGGGCCGCCGCCCGGCACAGATACGCAGTATTTT.

The V call is TRBV5-1, the J call TRBJ1-4; TRBD1 agrees at 9 bases. Germline loops: CDR1 SGHRS, CDR2 YFSETQ. J lost 1 base, V lost 0 bases, and 4 bases had no gene match. This CDR3 has 17 amino acids. CDR3 sequence reads: CASSLVPGQGTNEKLFF. CDR3 coding DNA: TGCGCCAGCAGCTTGGTCCCGGGACAGGGAACTAATGAAAAACTGTTTTTT.

In nucleotides, the CDR3 is TGTGCCAGCAGTCCCCGGGACACGGGCTCCGGGGAGCTGTTTTTT. Encoded protein: CASSPRDTGSGELFF. The rearrangement joins TRBV6-6 to TRBJ2-2; possibly TRBD1 for D (6 bases). There are 15 residues in the CDR3. Between the trimmed V and J ends, which lost 5 bases and 6 bases, there was a span of 16 bases. From germline, CDR1 is MNHNY and CDR2 SVGAGI (reference sequence).

This clone was found once. The chain joins TRBV9 to TRBJ1-2; 10 bases agree with TRBD1. The CDR3 sequence is 15 residues long. From germline, CDR1 is SGDLS and CDR2 YYNGEE. V shed 0 bases and J 5 bases; nucleotides not matched to a gene: 4. The CDR3 region is CASSVGTGGGYGYTF. In DNA form, the CDR3 reads TGTGCCAGCAGCGTAGGGACAGGGGGTGGGTATGGCTACACCTTC.

The chain joins TRBV2 to TRBJ1-5; 7 positions agree with TRBD1. Unmatched junction bases numbered 14, after V lost 6 bases and J lost 6 bases. This CDR3 comprises 16 residues. Germline assignment: CDR1 SNHLY and CDR2 FYNNEI. DNA of the CDR3: TGTGCCAGCAGAGAGGGGGCTCTTAATATAAGTCAGCCCCAGCATTTT. Translation: CASREGALNISQPQHF.

This chain uses TRBV5-1 with TRBJ2-3; TRBD1 agrees at 8 bases. Germline-derived CDR1 and CDR2 are SGHRS and YFSETQ. This CDR3 is built from 16 residues. V lost 0 bases to trimming and J lost 6 bases; unmatched junction nucleotides: 9. CDR3 residues: CASSLAGTGLYDTQYF. The CDR3 nucleotides are TGCGCCAGCAGCTTGGCCGGGACAGGTCTTTACGATACGCAGTATTTT.

This sequence joins TRBV7-9 and TRBJ1-1, with TRBD1 matching 12 bases. Trimming took 3 bases from V and 4 from J; bases not matched to a gene: 9. The CDR3 is 17 residues long. Germline CDR1 is SEHNR and CDR2 is FQNEAQ (reference sequence). CDR3 residues: CASSFGTGGSKATEAFF. DNA of the CDR3: TGTGCCAGCAGCTTTGGGACAGGGGGCTCAAAAGCCACTGAAGCTTTCTTT.

The chain joins TRBV19 to TRBJ2-3, with D possibly being TRBD1 or TRBD2 (5 bases each). The CDR3 totals 16 residues. The germline gives CDR1 LNHDA, CDR2 SQIVND (reference sequence). V lost 4 bases, J lost 3 bases, and 17 bases lay in between. As DNA, the CDR3 is TGTGCCAGTAGTAACCGGGACCGCCGGACTACAGATACGCAGTATTTT. It specifies CASSNRDRRTTDTQYF.

The gene calls are TRBV27 and TRBJ1-5, with D uncertain. V lost 2 bases and J 2 bases, leaving 7 bases between the germline ends. Germline CDR1 is MNHEY and CDR2 is SMNVEV (reference sequence). This CDR3 comprises 14 residues. The CDR3, as DNA: TGTGCCAGCAGTTTAGCTCAAGGCAATCAGCCCCAGCATTTT. Translated, it gives CASSLAQGNQPQHF.

The chain employs TRBV15 and TRBJ2-7, with D possibly TRBD1 on 6 matching bases. This CDR3 has 15 amino acids. In germline, CDR1 is LNHNV, CDR2 YYDKDF (reference sequence). Trimming removed 0 bases at V and 2 bases at J, with 11 bases between. The CDR3 protein is CATSRDRAGAYEQYF. The CDR3 DNA is TGTGCCACCAGCAGAGATAGGGCAGGGGCCTACGAGCAGTACTTC. Full variable domain (remainder filled in from reference TRBV15 and TRBJ2-7): DAMVIQNPRYQVTQFGKPVTLSCSQTLNHNVMYWYQQKSSQAPKLLFHYYDKDFNNEADTPDNFQSRRPNTSFCFLDIRSPGLGDTAMYLCATSRDRAGAYEQYFGPGTRLTVT.

The rearrangement links TRBV11-2 to TRBJ2-5; 7 positions agree with TRBD1. V shed 4 bases and J 4 bases; nucleotides not matched to a gene: 9. From germline, CDR1 is SGHAT and CDR2 FQNNGV. This CDR3 has 15 amino acids. The CDR3 nucleotides are TGTGCCAGCAGCTCGTACAGGGGAGAGGGAGAGACCCAGTACTTC. Translation gives CASSSYRGEGETQYF.

The chain joins TRBV5-4 to TRBJ2-1, with 13 bases identical to TRBD2. The CDR3 totals 19 residues. In germline, CDR1 is SGHNT, CDR2 YYREEE (reference sequence). The ends lost 0 bases at V and 1 base at J; junction bases unmatched: 7. CDR3 residues: CASSLALGTSGVSYNEQFF. In DNA, the CDR3 is TGTGCCAGCAGCTTGGCTCTGGGGACTAGCGGGGTATCCTACAATGAGCAGTTCTTC.

This clone was seen once. V is TRBV10-3 and J is TRBJ2-1, with TRBD2 matching 10 bases. Germline V gene sequence: CDR1 ENHRY, CDR2 SYGVKD. CDR3 length: 17 amino acids. Trimming cost V 0 bases and J 6 bases; bases outside gene matches: 8. The CDR3 is CAISESLLAGEVNEQFF. The CDR3 DNA is TGTGCCATCAGTGAGTCGCTCCTAGCGGGGGAGGTCAATGAGCAGTTCTTC.